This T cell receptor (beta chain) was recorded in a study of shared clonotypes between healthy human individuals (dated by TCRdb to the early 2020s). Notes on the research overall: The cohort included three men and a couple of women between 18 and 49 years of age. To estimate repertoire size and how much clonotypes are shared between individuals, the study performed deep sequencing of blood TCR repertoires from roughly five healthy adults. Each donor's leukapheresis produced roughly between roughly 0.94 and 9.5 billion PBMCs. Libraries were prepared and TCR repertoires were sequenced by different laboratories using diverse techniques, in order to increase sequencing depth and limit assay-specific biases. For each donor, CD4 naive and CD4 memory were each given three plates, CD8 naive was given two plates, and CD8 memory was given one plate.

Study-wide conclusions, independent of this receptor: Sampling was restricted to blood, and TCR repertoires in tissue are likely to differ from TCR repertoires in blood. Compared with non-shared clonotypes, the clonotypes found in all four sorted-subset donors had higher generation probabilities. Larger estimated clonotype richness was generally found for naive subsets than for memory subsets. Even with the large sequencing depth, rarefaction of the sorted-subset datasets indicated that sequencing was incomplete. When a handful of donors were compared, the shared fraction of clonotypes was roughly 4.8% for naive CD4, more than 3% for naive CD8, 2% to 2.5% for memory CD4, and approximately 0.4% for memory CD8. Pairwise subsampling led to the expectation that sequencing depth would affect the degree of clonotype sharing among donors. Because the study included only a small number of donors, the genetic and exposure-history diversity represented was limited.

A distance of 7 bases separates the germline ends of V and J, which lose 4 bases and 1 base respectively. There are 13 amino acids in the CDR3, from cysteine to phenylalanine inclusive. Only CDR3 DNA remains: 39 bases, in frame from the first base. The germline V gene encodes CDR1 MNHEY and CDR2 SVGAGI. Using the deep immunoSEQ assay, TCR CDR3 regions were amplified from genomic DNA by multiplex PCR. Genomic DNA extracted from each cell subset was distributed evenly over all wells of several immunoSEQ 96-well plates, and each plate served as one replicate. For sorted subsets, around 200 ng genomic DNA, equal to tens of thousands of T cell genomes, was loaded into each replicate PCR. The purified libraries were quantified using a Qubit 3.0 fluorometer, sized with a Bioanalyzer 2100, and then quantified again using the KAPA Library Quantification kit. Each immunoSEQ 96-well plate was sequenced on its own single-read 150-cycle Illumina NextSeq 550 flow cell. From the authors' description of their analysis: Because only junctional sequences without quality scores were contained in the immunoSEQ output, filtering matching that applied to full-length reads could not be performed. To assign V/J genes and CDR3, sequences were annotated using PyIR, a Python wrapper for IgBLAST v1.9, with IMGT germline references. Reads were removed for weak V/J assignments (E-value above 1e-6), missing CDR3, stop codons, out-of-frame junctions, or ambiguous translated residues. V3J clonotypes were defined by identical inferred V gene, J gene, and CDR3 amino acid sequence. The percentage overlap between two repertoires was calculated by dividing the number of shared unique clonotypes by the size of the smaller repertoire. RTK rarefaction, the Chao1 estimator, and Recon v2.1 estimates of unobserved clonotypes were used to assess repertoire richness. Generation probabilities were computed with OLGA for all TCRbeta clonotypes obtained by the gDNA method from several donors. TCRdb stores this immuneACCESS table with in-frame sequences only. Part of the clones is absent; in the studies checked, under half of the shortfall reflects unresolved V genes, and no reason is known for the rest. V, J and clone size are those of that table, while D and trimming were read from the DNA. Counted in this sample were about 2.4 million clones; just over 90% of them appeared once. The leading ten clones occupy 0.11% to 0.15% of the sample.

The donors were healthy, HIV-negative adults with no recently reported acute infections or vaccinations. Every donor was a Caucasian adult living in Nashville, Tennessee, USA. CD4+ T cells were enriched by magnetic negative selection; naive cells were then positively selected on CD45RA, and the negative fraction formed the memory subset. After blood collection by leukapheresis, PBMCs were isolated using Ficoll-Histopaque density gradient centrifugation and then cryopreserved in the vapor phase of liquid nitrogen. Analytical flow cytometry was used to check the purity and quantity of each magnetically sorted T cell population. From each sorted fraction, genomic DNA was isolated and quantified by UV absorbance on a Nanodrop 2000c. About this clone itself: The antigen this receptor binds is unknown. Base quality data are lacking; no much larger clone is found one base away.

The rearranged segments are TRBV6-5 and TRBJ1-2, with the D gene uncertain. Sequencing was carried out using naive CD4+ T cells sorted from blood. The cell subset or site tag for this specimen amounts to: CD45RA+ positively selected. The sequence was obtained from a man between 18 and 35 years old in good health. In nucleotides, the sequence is TGTGCCAGCAGTTCCGGATTTAACTATGGCTACACCTTC. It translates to CASSSGFNYGYTF.